This T cell receptor beta chain was captured in a study of blood T cell repertoires in COVID-19. Repertoires were generated with immunoSEQ multiplex PCR, while TCRdb's copy carries only in-frame clones and drops some. The sample shows around 300,000 clones, roughly nine tenths of them seen only once. In germline, CDR1 is SNHLY, CDR2 FYNNEI. Unmatched junction bases numbered 3, after V lost 1 base and J lost 4 bases. This CDR3 has 16 residues. V usage is TRBV2 and J usage is TRBJ2-3; 12 bases map to TRBD2. The receptor comes from a woman between 45 and 65 years old who had recovered from COVID-19. The specimen was PBMCs or T cells enriched from blood (not recorded which). In nucleotides, the CDR3 is TGTGCCAGCAGTGAAGAACGACTAGCGGGAGCAGATACGCAGTATTTT. As protein: CASSEERLAGADTQYF.